Listed below are T cell receptor beta chains from one sample, sequenced in a study of blood T cell repertoires in COVID-19. Sequencing was performed with immunoSEQ multiplex PCR; in TCRdb, only in-frame clones are kept and a portion is missing. Of 55,000 to 75,000 clones listed, about 70% are singletons. The sample consisted of peripheral blood. These TCRs come from a woman between 65 and 79 years old with acute or convalescent COVID-19. CDR3s include the opening cysteine and the closing phenylalanine or tryptophan. D genes are given only for firm matches. Expanded clones get a size class; other rows say once, few or many, or leave the size out.

TRBJ2-1,.,TRBV9,.,TGTGCCAGCAGCGTAGGTAGCGGTGCCTACAATGAGCAGTTCTTC,CASSVGSGAYNEQFF
TRBJ1-1,.,TRBV7-9,.,TGTGCCAGCAGCTTAGAACCGGGTATGAACACTGAAGCTTTCTTT,CASSLEPGMNTEAFF
TRBJ2-5,.,TRBV29-1,.,TGCAGCGTTGCTCCCGGAGGGTCAGAGACCCAGTACTTC,CSVAPGGSETQYF
TRBJ1-2,.,TRBV7-2,.,TGTGCCAGCAGCTTCTCGACAGCTAACTATGGCTACACCTTC,CASSFSTANYGYTF
TRBJ2-3,.,TRBV7-6,.,TGTGCCAGCAGCCCCCTCTCCGATACGCAGTATTTT,CASSPLSDTQYF
TRBJ2-7,.,TRBV18,TRBD1,TGTGCCAGCTCCCACCGGGACAGGGCGTGGGAGCAGTACTTC,CASSHRDRAWEQYF
TRBJ1-4,once,TRBV6-2/TRBV6-3,.,TGTGCCAGCAGTTCGAATGAAAAACTGTTTTTT,CASSSNEKLFF
TRBJ1-2,.,TRBV5-1,TRBD1,TGCGCCAGCAGCTGGGACAGGGACTATGGCTACACCTTC,CASSWDRDYGYTF
TRBJ2-2,few,TRBV11-1,.,TGTGCCAGCAGCTTCCCAGGGGACGGGGAGCTGTTTTTT,CASSFPGDGELFF
TRBJ1-1,.,TRBV2,.,TGTGCCAGCAGCGGACAGCCGGGTTCTGAAGCTTTCTTT,CASSGQPGSEAFF
TRBJ2-5,.,TRBV5-1,.,TGCGCCAGCAGCTTGGTCCTGCAAGAGACCCAGTACTTC,CASSLVLQETQYF
TRBJ2-7,.,TRBV7-9,.,TGTGCCAGCAGTCCTCCAGGGGCCAACGAGCAGTACTTC,CASSPPGANEQYF
TRBJ2-2,.,TRBV6-5,.,TGTGCCAGCAGACTTCGAAGAGAGGAGCTGTTTTTT,CASRLRREELFF
TRBJ2-7,.,TRBV7-2,.,TGTGCCAGCAGCCTCAATTTTGGAGGGAACGAGCAGTACTTC,CASSLNFGGNEQYF
TRBJ2-1,.,TRBV19,TRBD1,TGTGCCAGTAGTATAGGATGGGACAGGACCGCTGAGCAGTTCTTC,CASSIGWDRTAEQFF
TRBJ2-7,.,TRBV7-8,.,TGTGCCAGCAGCTTAGGTATAGGGGTCTTCTACGAGCAGTACTTC,CASSLGIGVFYEQYF
TRBJ1-3,few,TRBV5-1,.,TGCGCCAGCAGCTTGGAAATGCAGGGAAGGGTGATGGGCTCTGGAAACACCATATATTTT,CASSLEMQGRVMGSGNTIYF
TRBJ2-3,.,TRBV3-1/TRBV3-2,.,TGTGCCAGCAGCCAAGACAGGGGAAGCGCAGATACGCAGTATTTT,CASSQDRGSADTQYF
TRBJ1-2,few,TRBV7-3,.,TGTGCCAGCAGCTTAACAAAAGGGAGAGGCTACACCTTC,CASSLTKGRGYTF
TRBJ1-1,.,TRBV3-1/TRBV3-2,TRBD1,TGTGCCAGCAGCCAGGACAGGGCGAACACTGAAGCTTTCTTT,CASSQDRANTEAFF
TRBJ2-7,few,TRBV12-5,TRBD1,TGTGCTAGTGGCCTGGGACAGGGGAACTCCTACGAGCAGTACTTC,CASGLGQGNSYEQYF
TRBJ1-6,.,TRBV2,TRBD1,TGTGCCAGCAGAGGACAGGGCGGTTCACCCCTCCACTTT,CASRGQGGSPLHF
TRBJ2-7,.,TRBV18,TRBD1,TGTGCCAGCTCACCGGCGGGACAGGGTTACGAGCAGTACTTC,CASSPAGQGYEQYF
TRBJ1-5,.,TRBV19,.,TGTGCCAGTAGTGAGGGGGTGGTAGGCAATCAGCCCCAGCATTTT,CASSEGVVGNQPQHF
TRBJ1-6,.,TRBV7-2,.,TGTGCCAGCAGCTCGGGACACGAGACCTATAATTCACCCCTCCACTTT,CASSSGHETYNSPLHF
TRBJ2-7,.,TRBV11-2,TRBD2,TGTGCCAGCAGCCCCCGCTCTAGCGGGGCGTACGAGCAGTACTTC,CASSPRSSGAYEQYF
TRBJ1-2,once,TRBV28,TRBD1,TGTGCCAGCAGGGGTGGAATGTCGACAGGGACCTTC,CASRGGMSTGTF
TRBJ1-4,.,TRBV21-1,.,TGTGCCAGCACCCAAGGGAGCCGGGACAGGGGGCGAACTAATGAAAAACTGTTTTTT,CASTQGSRDRGRTNEKLFF
TRBJ2-1,.,TRBV6-2/TRBV6-3,TRBD2,TGTGCCAGCAGCGATCGGACCGGGGGGGTTGAGCAGTTCTTC,CASSDRTGGVEQFF
TRBJ2-7,.,TRBV7-8,TRBD2,TGTGCCAGCAGTATCGGACTAGTCGATCTATCCTACGAGCAGTACTTC,CASSIGLVDLSYEQYF
TRBJ2-2,.,TRBV11-3,.,TGTGCCAGCACAAGAGCCCGGGGCGGGGAGCTGTTTTTT,CASTRARGGELFF
TRBJ2-6,.,TRBV7-6,.,TGTGCCAGCAGCTTATCCGGTATCCGAGGGCGGGCTGGGGCCAACGTCCTGACTTTC,CASSLSGIRGRAGANVLTF
TRBJ2-3,.,TRBV28,TRBD2,TGTGCCAGCAGTTTCGGTGGTAGCGGGAGACCAGATACGCAGTATTTT,CASSFGGSGRPDTQYF
TRBJ2-7,.,TRBV19,.,TGTGCCAGTAGTATGGTATCAACAGGGAGCAATTACGAGCAGTACTTC,CASSMVSTGSNYEQYF